The 27 T cell receptor beta chains presented below share a single source sample, sequenced in a study of control samples from healthy donors and cancer patients. Clones were sequenced by immunoSEQ multiplex PCR, and TCRdb holds only the in-frame ones, with some missing. In the table there are around 120,000 clones, roughly 92% of which are singletons. The sequencing sample was made of blood. These receptors came from a woman in her late teens or twenties in good health.

The genes are TRBV2 and TRBJ2-7; 13 positions match TRBD2. Trimming cost V 4 bases and J 3 bases; bases outside gene matches: 3. The CDR3 totals 15 residues. CDR1 is SNHLY and CDR2 is FYNNEI in the germline V gene. CDR3 amino acids: CASSGLAGGRYEQYF. In DNA form, the CDR3 reads TGTGCCAGCAGTGGACTAGCGGGAGGTCGCTACGAGCAGTACTTC.

The chain recombines TRBV2 with TRBJ2-3; possibly TRBD2 for D (5 bases). The V end lost 6 bases, the J end lost 2 bases, and 12 bases lay between the germline ends. The CDR3 sequence is 14 residues long. The V gene's germline CDR1 is SNHLY and CDR2 FYNNEI. CDR3 nucleotides: TGTGCCAGCAGACCGGATAGCGTCACAGATACGCAGTATTTT. Translated: CASRPDSVTDTQYF.

The rearrangement links TRBV6-6 to TRBJ2-3; 7 nucleotides match TRBD1. V was pared by 6 bases and J by 7 bases, with 10 bases of the junction left unmatched. Looked up from germline, CDR1 is MNHNY and CDR2 is SVGAGI (reference sequence). The CDR3 length is 14 residues. This CDR3 reads CASSEDRVANTQYF. In DNA, the CDR3 is TGTGCCAGCAGCGAAGACAGGGTTGCGAATACGCAGTATTTT.

The chain couples TRBV24-1 to TRBJ2-7; D is unresolved. CDR3 length: 17 residues. The germline V and J ends were trimmed by 7 bases and 2 bases, with 23 bases remaining between them. Germline lookup yields CDR1 KGHDR and CDR2 SFDVKD. CDR3 coding DNA: TGTGCCACCAGCGCCTACGATGCCCCTTCTAGGACCTACGAGCAGTACTTC. This encodes CATSAYDAPSRTYEQYF.

Only a few counts were recorded for this clone. V usage is TRBV6-2 or TRBV6-3 and J usage is TRBJ1-6; D may be TRBD1 (5 bases). The V gene lost 2 bases and the J gene lost 3 bases, with 20 bases spanning the gap. CDR1 MNHEY and CDR2 SVGEGT come from the germline V gene. This CDR3 is 19 amino acids long. In DNA form, the CDR3 reads TGTGCCAGCAGTTACCCCAAGGGACGGACGTCGATCTATAATTCACCCCTCCACTTT. Translated, it gives CASSYPKGRTSIYNSPLHF.

The CDR3 sequence: CASSRGTYEQYF. The CDR3 coding sequence is TGTGCCAGCAGCCGAGGGACCTACGAGCAGTACTTC. J is TRBJ2-7 and V is TRBV3-1 (or the pseudogene TRBV3-2); D might be TRBD2 (5 bases). Germline loops: CDR1 LGHDT, CDR2 YNNKEL (reference sequence). Trimming stripped 4 bases from V and 2 bases from J, with 6 bases between. The CDR3 spans 12 residues.

V and J are TRBV28 and TRBJ1-2; D gene ambiguous. Between the trimmed V and J ends, which lost 7 bases and 8 bases, there was a span of 20 bases. Germline-derived CDR1 and CDR2 are MDHEN and SYDVKM. This CDR3 is built from 14 residues. The DNA for the CDR3 is TGTGCCAGCAATTTGCCCCGCCTTACTGGGGGCTACACCTTC. Amino acid sequence: CASNLPRLTGGYTF.

V is TRBV28 and J is TRBJ1-3; 8 positions match TRBD1. V dropped 9 bases and J dropped 0; count of bases not matched to a gene: 4. The CDR3 extends over 14 amino acids. Germline CDR1 MDHEN, CDR2 SYDVKM. As DNA, the CDR3 is TGTGCCAGTAGACAGGGGAGCTCTGGAAACACCATATATTTT. Its translation: CASRQGSSGNTIYF.

The J gene is TRBJ2-3, the V gene TRBV6-5; 8 bases match TRBD1. Germline CDR1 MNHEY, CDR2 SVGAGI. Trimming cost V 7 bases and J 4 bases; bases outside gene matches: 10. The length of the CDR3 is 15 residues. CDR3 sequence: CASTPGQGSSDTQYF. CDR3 coding DNA: TGTGCCAGCACCCCCGGACAGGGTTCTTCAGATACGCAGTATTTT.

The rearrangement joins TRBV4-2 to TRBJ2-5; the D is unclear. The CDR3 extends over 14 amino acids. Germline V CDR1 and CDR2: LGHNA, YNFKEQ. V lost 0 bases and J 5 bases, leaving 10 bases between the germline ends. CDR3 amino acids: CASSQDTRMETQYF. The CDR3 DNA is TGTGCCAGCAGCCAAGACACGCGAATGGAGACCCAGTACTTC.

This clone was seen once. The chain has TRBV4-3 and TRBJ1-1, with a possible D match to TRBD1 (5 bases). The ends were cut back, 3 bases at V and 4 bases at J, with 9 bases in the middle. This CDR3 has 13 amino acids. The germline gives CDR1 LGHNA, CDR2 YSLEER. CDR3 region: CASSQAGPTEAFF. The CDR3 DNA reads as TGCGCCAGCAGCCAGGCAGGGCCCACTGAAGCTTTCTTT.

The chain has TRBV5-1 and TRBJ2-3; D unresolved. Trimming stripped 6 bases from V and 3 bases from J, with 11 bases between. The germline V gene encodes CDR1 SGHRS and CDR2 YFSETQ. The CDR3 is 13 residues long. The CDR3 DNA reads as TGCGCCAGCAAACCCCCTGGGACAGATACGCAGTATTTT. Translation gives CASKPPGTDTQYF.

The chain employs TRBV7-9 and TRBJ1-3; a possible D gene is TRBD1 (5 bases). Germline V CDR1 and CDR2: SEHNR, FQNEAQ (reference sequence). The CDR3 sequence is 17 residues long. The V and J ends lost 5 bases and 3 bases respectively, with 20 bases between them. CDR3 nucleotide sequence: TGTGCCAGCAGCCTCGGCATCGGGGGAAGAATTGGAAACACCATATATTTT. It translates to CASSLGIGGRIGNTIYF.

The chain combines TRBV3-1 (or the pseudogene TRBV3-2) with TRBJ2-5; 8 nucleotides line up with TRBD1. The V gene's germline CDR1 is LGHDT and CDR2 YNNKEL (reference sequence). The CDR3 runs to 16 residues. The J segment lost 5 bases and the V segment lost 0 bases, leaving 8 bases of the junction unmatched. The CDR3, as DNA: TGTGCCAGCAGCCAAGAGTCCCCAGGGGGCGACGAGACCCAGTACTTC. Its protein is CASSQESPGGDETQYF.

This chain joins TRBV28 and TRBJ2-3, with D possibly being TRBD1 (5 bases). V shed 2 bases and J shed 0 bases, with 15 bases lying between them. The CDR3 loop spans 17 amino acids. CDR1 is MDHEN, CDR2 SYDVKM, per germline. The CDR3 coding sequence is TGTGCCAGCAGTTTAACCCTCGGCACAGGTAGCACAGATACGCAGTATTTT. It encodes CASSLTLGTGSTDTQYF. The complete variable domain, with remaining parts taken from reference TRBV28 and TRBJ2-3, reads DVKVTQSSRYLVKRTGEKVFLECVQDMDHENMFWYRQDPGLGLRLIYFSYDVKMKEKGDIPEGYSVSREKKERFSLILESASTNQTSMYLCASSLTLGTGSTDTQYFGPGTRLTVL.

In this sample, this clone turned up once. CDR3 residues: CASAGDATEAFF. CDR3 coding DNA: TGTGCCAGCGCAGGGGACGCGACTGAAGCTTTCTTT. V gene TRBV6-6 combines with J gene TRBJ1-1; a weak D match, TRBD1 (6 bases). Trimming cost V 8 bases and J 5 bases, with 12 bases left between them. Per the germline V gene, CDR1 is MNHNY and CDR2 is SVGAGI (reference sequence). This CDR3 is 12 amino acids long.

There are a few counts of this clone. The chain uses TRBV29-1 and TRBJ2-2; D gene ambiguous. The CDR3 extends over 12 amino acids. With 4 bases removed from V and 4 bases from J, the gap between germline ends came to 7 bases. Germline values: CDR1 SQVTM, CDR2 ANQGSEA. The CDR3 DNA reads TGCAGCGTTGTCGGCGCCACCGGGGAGCTGTTTTTT. Translation: CSVVGATGELFF.

The chain joins TRBV7-6 to TRBJ2-7, with D perhaps TRBD2 (6 bases). The CDR3 sequence is 15 residues long. The V end lost 1 base, the J end lost 2 bases, and 12 bases lay between the germline ends. CDR1 is SGHVS, CDR2 FNYEAQ, per germline. The CDR3 reads CASSLGGGNTYEQYF. DNA of the CDR3: TGTGCCAGCAGCTTAGGTGGGGGGAATACCTACGAGCAGTACTTC.

This clone was detected once. V and J are TRBV4-3 and TRBJ2-7; D possibly uses TRBD1 or TRBD2 (5 bases each). The CDR3 is 17 residues long. Trimming removed 0 bases at V and 3 bases at J, with 18 bases between. CDR1 is LGHNA, CDR2 YSLEER, per germline. The CDR3 loop is CASSQEASQTGRYEQYF. The CDR3 coding sequence is TGCGCCAGCAGCCAAGAGGCCAGTCAGACGGGGCGCTACGAGCAGTACTTC.

The chain has TRBV21-1 and TRBJ2-7; TRBD2 reflects the table's D call only, with no check against the DNA. TRBV21-1 is reported as a pseudogene. The CDR3 has 13 residues. The CDR3: CASSCGAGYEQYF. In DNA form, the CDR3 reads TGTGCCAGCAGCTGCGGGGCTGGGTACGAGCAGTACTTC.

The chain employs TRBV19 and TRBJ1-4; D is unclear. This CDR3 is built from 13 residues. The germline gives CDR1 LNHDA, CDR2 SQIVND (reference sequence). V was pared by 4 bases and J by 7 bases, with 10 bases between. Here the CDR3 reads CASSRGSGEKLFF. CDR3 in DNA: TGTGCCAGTAGTAGGGGTAGTGGTGAAAAACTGTTTTTT.

The chain has TRBV11-3 and TRBJ2-3; possible D gene TRBD1, 6 bases. V shed 5 bases and J shed 4 bases, with 13 bases lying between them. CDR1 is SGHNT and CDR2 is YENEEA in the germline V gene. This CDR3 is 14 amino acids long. Written as DNA, the CDR3 is TGTGCCAGCAGCCCAACAGGGAACCCAGATACGCAGTATTTT. This codes for CASSPTGNPDTQYF.

The V and J genes are TRBV7-2 and TRBJ2-1, with TRBD2 matching over 8 bases. From germline, CDR1 is SGHTA and CDR2 FQGNSA. The V and J ends lost 1 base and 1 base, in that order; junction bases with no gene match: 3. There are 16 residues in the CDR3. The CDR3 loop is CASSLGGRSSYNEQFF. The CDR3 DNA is TGTGCCAGCAGCTTAGGCGGGAGGTCGTCCTACAATGAGCAGTTCTTC.

The chain is built from TRBV27 and TRBJ2-1; possible D gene TRBD2, 5 bases. Trimming removed 5 bases at V and 4 bases at J, with 15 bases between. The germline gives CDR1 MNHEY, CDR2 SMNVEV (reference sequence). The CDR3 has 15 residues. CDR3 DNA sequence: TGTGCCAGCAGTGCTAGCACCCCCCTTTACAATGAGCAGTTCTTC. Amino acid sequence: CASSASTPLYNEQFF.

The count of this clone is one. The chain uses TRBV3-1 (or the pseudogene TRBV3-2) and TRBJ1-1; D not certain. The CDR3 extends over 18 amino acids. Germline lookup yields CDR1 LGHDT and CDR2 YNNKEL (reference sequence). V gave up 1 base and J gave up 3 bases, with 21 bases separating them. The CDR3 sequence is CASSQGVWPWEWDTEAFF. CDR3 nucleotide sequence: TGTGCCAGCAGCCAAGGGGTTTGGCCCTGGGAATGGGACACTGAAGCTTTCTTT.

The rearrangement joins TRBV7-2 to TRBJ2-7; tentatively, D is TRBD2 (7 bases). The CDR3 totals 14 residues. The germline V gene has CDR1 SGHTA and CDR2 FQGNSA. Trimming took off 3 bases at V and 7 bases at J, with 16 bases between the two ends. This chain's CDR3 is CASSLRGGGEEQYF. The CDR3 DNA follows: TGTGCCAGCAGCTTGAGGGGGGGCGGAGAGGAGCAGTACTTC.

The rearrangement links TRBV7-9 to TRBJ1-1; tentatively, D is TRBD1 (6 bases). Germline CDR1 SEHNR, CDR2 FQNEAQ (reference sequence). Trimming left V 3 bases short and J 4 bases short, with 12 bases between. This CDR3 has 14 amino acids. CDR3 loop: CASSLATGSTEAFF. DNA of the CDR3: TGTGCCAGCAGCTTGGCCACAGGGTCCACTGAAGCTTTCTTT. The entire variable domain, with the rest obtained from reference TRBV7-9 and TRBJ1-1, is as follows: DTGVSQNPRHKITKRGQNVTFRCDPISEHNRLYWYRQTLGQGPEFLTYFQNEAQLEKSRLLSDRFSAERPKGSFSTLEIQRTEQGDSAMYLCASSLATGSTEAFFGQGTRLTVV.